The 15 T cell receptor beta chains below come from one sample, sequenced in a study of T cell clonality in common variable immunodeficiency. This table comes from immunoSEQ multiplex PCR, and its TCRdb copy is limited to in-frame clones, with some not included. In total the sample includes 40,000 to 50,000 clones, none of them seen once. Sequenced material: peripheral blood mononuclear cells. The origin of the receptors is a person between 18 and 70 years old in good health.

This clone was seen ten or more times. CDR3 region: CASQGRGNTEAFF. The covered CDR3 bases are TGTGCTTCGCAGGGCAGGGGGAACACTGAA. The chain carries TRBV11-3 and TRBJ1-1, with TRBD1 as a possible D gene (6 bases). The read ends 3 residues before the CDR3 terminus; that terminus is restored from the germline J gene. The CDR3 runs to 13 residues. Germline CDR1 reads SGHNT; CDR2 reads YENEEA.

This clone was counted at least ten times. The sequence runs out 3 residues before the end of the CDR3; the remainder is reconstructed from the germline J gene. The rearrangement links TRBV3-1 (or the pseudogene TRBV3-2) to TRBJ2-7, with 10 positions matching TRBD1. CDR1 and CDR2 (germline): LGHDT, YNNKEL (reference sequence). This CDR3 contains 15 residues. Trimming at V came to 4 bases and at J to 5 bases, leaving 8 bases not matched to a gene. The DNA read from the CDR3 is TGTGCCAGCAGCCGGGGGGGGGACAGGGGCAACGAG. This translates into CASSRGGDRGNE. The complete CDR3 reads CASSRGGDRGNEQYF.

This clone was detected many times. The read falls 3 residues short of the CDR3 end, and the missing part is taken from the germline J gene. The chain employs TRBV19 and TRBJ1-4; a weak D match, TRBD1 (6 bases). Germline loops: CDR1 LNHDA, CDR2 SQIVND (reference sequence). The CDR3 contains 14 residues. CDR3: CASSPRQASLTLFF. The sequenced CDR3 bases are TGTGCCAGTAGTCCTCGACAGGCGAGTTTAACA.

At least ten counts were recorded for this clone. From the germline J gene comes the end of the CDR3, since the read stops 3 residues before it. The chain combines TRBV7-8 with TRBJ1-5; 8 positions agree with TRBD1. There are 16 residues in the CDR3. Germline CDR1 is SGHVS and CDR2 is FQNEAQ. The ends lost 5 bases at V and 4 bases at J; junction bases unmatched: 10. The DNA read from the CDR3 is TGTGCCAGCAGCCCCCACGGGACAGGCCGAAATCAGCCC. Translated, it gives CASSPHGTGRNQP. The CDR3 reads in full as CASSPHGTGRNQPQHF.

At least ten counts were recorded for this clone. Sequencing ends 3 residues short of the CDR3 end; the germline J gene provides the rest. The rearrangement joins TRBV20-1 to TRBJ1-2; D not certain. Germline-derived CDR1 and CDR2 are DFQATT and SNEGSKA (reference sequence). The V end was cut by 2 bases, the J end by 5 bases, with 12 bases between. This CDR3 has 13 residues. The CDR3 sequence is CSARPQDSYGYTF. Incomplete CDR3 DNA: TGCAGTGCTAGACCCCAGGACTCGTATGGC.

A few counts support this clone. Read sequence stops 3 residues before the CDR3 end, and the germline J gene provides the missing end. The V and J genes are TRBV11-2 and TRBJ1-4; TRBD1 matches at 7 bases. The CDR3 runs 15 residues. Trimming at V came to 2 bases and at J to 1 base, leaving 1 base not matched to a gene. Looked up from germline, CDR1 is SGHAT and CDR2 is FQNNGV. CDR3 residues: CASSLNRGTNEKLFF. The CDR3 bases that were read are TGTGCCAGCAGCTTAAACAGGGGAACTAATGAAAAA.

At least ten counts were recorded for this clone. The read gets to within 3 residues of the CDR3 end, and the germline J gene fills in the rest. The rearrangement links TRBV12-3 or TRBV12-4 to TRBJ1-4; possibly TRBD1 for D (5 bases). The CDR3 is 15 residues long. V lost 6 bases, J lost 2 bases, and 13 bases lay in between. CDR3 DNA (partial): TGTGCCAGCAGACCGGGGGGGGTCACTAATGAAAAA. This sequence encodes CASRPGGVTNEK. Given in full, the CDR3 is CASRPGGVTNEKLFF.

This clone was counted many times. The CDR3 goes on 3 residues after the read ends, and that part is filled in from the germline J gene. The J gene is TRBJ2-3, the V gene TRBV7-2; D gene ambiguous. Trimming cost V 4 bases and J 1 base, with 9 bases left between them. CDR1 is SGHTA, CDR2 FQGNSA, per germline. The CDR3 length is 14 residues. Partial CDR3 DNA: TGTGCCAGCAGCTGGGCAGGCGGCACAGATACG. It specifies CASSWAGGTDT. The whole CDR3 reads CASSWAGGTDTQYF.

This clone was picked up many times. CDR3 DNA (partial): TGTGCCAGCAGCCTCGCGGTTACAACCCTGGATGAG. Amino acids: CASSLAVTTLDE. The entire CDR3 reads CASSLAVTTLDEQFF. The rearrangement joins TRBV7-6 to TRBJ2-1, with unresolved D. The read halts 3 residues ahead of the CDR3 end, with the missing end drawn from the germline J gene. Germline-derived CDR1 and CDR2 are SGHVS and FNYEAQ. The V gene lost 5 bases and the J gene lost 8 bases, with 19 bases spanning the gap. This CDR3 contains 15 residues.

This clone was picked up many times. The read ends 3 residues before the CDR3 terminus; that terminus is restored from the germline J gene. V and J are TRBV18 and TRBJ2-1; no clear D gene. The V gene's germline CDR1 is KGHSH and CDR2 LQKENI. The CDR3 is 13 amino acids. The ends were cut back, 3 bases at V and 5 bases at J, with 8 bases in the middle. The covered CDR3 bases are TGTGCCAGCTCACCCAGGCAGAACAATGAG. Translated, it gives CASSPRQNNE. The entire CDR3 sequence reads CASSPRQNNEQFF.

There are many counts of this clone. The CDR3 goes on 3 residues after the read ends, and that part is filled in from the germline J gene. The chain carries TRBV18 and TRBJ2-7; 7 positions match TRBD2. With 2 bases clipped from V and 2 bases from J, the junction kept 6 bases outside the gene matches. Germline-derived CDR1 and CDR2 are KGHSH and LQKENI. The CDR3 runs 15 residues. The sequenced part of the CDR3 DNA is TGTGCCAGCTCACCAGGGAGGGGAGTGACCTACGAG. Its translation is CASSPGRGVTYE. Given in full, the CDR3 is CASSPGRGVTYEQYF.

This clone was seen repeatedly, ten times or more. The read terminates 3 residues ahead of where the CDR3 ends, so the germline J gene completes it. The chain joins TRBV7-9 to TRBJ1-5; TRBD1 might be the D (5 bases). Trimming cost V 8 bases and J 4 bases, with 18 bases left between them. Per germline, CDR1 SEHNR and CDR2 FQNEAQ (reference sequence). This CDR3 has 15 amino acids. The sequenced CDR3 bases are TGTGCCAGCGCAAAAGGGGTGGAGGGGAATCAGCCC. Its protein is CASAKGVEGNQP. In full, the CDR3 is CASAKGVEGNQPQHF.

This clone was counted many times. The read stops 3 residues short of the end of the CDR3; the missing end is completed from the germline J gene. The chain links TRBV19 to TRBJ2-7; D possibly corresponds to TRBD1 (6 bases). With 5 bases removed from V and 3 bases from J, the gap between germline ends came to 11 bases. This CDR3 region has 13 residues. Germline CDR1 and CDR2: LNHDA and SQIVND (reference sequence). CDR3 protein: CASSRDNFYEQYF. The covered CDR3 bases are TGTGCCAGTAGTCGGGACAACTTCTACGAG.

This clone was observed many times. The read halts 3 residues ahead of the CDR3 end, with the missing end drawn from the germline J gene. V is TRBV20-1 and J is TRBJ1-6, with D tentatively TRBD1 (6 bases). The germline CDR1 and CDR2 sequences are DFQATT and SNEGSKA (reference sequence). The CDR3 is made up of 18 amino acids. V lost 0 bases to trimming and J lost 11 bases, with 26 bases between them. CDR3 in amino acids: CSARDLLSPPGRQAPLHF. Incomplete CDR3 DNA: TGCAGTGCTAGAGATCTCTTAAGCCCCCCCGGTCGACAGGCACCC.

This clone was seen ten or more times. CDR3 DNA, as far as it was read: TGTGCCAGCAGTACAACGTCGTCGGTAGCGGGGGGGCCAGGTGAG. As protein: CASSTTSSVAGGPGE. In full, the CDR3 is CASSTTSSVAGGPGEQFF. The chain carries TRBV12-3 or TRBV12-4 and TRBJ2-1, with TRBD2 matching 11 bases. The CDR3 goes on 3 residues after the read ends, and that part is filled in from the germline J gene. The length of the CDR3 is 18 residues. Unmatched junction bases numbered 18, after V lost 5 bases and J lost 9 bases.